This section outlines one T cell receptor beta chain sequence together with its context. Its antigen is unidentified. The data originate from a study of T cell responses to AZD1222 COVID-19 vaccine. Study results and caveats: Only a handful of AZD1222 recipients, more than five in all, had baseline seropositivity. Repertoires were obtained only post-peak T cell response. Elevations in Spike-specific TCR breadth and depth followed administration of two AZD1222 doses.

Only in-frame clones appear in the TCRdb table, and some are missing; sequencing was by immunoSEQ multiplex PCR. This table holds roughly 150,000 clones, about 87% found once. This CDR3 region has 17 residues. V lost 0 bases to trimming and J lost 1 base, with 13 bases between them. Germline V gene sequence: CDR1 SGHNT, CDR2 YENEEA. The source was peripheral blood, collected on day 0 of MenACWY control vaccination. The TCR sequence derives from an adult in good health. This rearrangement joins TRBV11-3 to TRBJ2-1; weak D call: TRBD2 (6 bases). The CDR3 loop is CASSLDGGAKSYNEQFF. For the CDR3, the DNA is TGTGCCAGCAGCTTAGACGGCGGGGCTAAGTCCTACAATGAGCAGTTCTTC.